The clone carrying this T cell receptor (beta chain) was observed a handful of times. Healthy donors had no documented immune events, such as infections, while sampled. This record comes from a study of identifying expanded T cells in peripheral blood. Repertoires were generated with immunoSEQ multiplex PCR, while TCRdb's copy carries only in-frame clones and drops some. Among some 54,000 clones listed, 82% were seen once. Germline V gene sequence: CDR1 SGHRS, CDR2 YFSETQ. Trimming took 5 bases from V and 7 from J, leaving 16 bases between them. CDR3 size: 14 residues. This TCR was sampled from a person between 18 and 69 years old in good health. Material for sequencing was blood. The genes are TRBV5-1 and TRBJ2-1; weak D call: TRBD1 (6 bases). The CDR3 loop reads CASRVVGAGNEQFF. The CDR3 bases are TGCGCCAGCAGAGTTGTGGGGGCTGGTAATGAGCAGTTCTTC.